This T cell receptor (beta chain) is drawn from a study of T cells after yellow fever vaccination. In the study overall: SMART-Seq v4 Ultra Low Input prepared libraries from low-cell fractions.

For TCR, cDNA came from 5'RACE template switching, which added a universal primer site and UMIs. TCRdb independently ran MiXCR on the 5' RACE reads; one entry per CDR3 protein. Altogether about 340,000 distinct CDR3 sequences are present, around 4.1% being singletons, with the ten largest covering less than 25%. V lost 3 bases to trimming and J lost 1 base; unmatched junction nucleotides: 2. This CDR3 region has 14 residues. Points from the study as a whole: Sorted repertoires could include abundant contaminating clonotypes from bulk cells.

With respect to this clonotype: Its target is not known.

The receptor's source is a man younger than 35 who received the YFV17D yellow fever vaccine. The chain combines TRBV12-3 or TRBV12-4 with TRBJ2-5; 7 bases fit TRBD1. The sample consisted of PBMCs, taken 5 days after the yellow fever booster vaccination. The CDR3 reads CASSLTGLQETQYF. CDR3 bases: TGTGCCAGCAGTTTGACAGGGCTCCAAGAGACCCAGTACTTC.